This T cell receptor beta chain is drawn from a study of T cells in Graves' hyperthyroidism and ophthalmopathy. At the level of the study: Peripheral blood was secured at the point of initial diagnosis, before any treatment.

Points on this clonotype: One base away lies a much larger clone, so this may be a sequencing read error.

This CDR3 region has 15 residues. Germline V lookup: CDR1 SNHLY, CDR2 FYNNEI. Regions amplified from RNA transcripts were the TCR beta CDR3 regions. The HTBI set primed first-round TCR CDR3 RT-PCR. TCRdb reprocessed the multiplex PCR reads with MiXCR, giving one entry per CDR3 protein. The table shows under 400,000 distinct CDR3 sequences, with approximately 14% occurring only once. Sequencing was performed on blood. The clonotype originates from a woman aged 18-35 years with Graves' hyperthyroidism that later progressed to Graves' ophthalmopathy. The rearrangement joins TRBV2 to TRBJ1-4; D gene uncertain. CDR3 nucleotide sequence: TGTGCCAGCAGGCAGGCGGAAGCAACTAATGGAAAACTGTTTTTT. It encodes CASRQAEATNGKLFF.